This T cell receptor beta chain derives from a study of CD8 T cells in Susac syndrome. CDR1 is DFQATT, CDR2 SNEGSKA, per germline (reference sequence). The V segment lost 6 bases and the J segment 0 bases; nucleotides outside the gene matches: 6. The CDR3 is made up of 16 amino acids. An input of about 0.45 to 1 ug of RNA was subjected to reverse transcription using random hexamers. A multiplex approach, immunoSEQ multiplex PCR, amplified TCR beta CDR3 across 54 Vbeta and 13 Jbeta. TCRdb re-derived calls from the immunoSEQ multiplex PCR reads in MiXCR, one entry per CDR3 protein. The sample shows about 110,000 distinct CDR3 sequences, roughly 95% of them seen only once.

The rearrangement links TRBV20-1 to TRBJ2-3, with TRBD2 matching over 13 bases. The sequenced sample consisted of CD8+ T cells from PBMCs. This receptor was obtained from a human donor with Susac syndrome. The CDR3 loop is CSATSGGEASTDTQYF. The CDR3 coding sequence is TGCAGTGCCACTAGCGGGGGGGAGGCTAGCACAGATACGCAGTATTTT.